This TCR beta chain was obtained from a study of Graves' ophthalmopathy and Graves' hyperthyroidism. This clonotype came up a few times. Each diagnosis was determined on the basis of clinical symptoms, serum thyroxine, TRAb, thyroid ultrasound and orbital computed tomography. TCR beta CDR3 amplification used RNA transcripts. HTBI primers were used in a first-round RT-PCR, which preceded a second-round multiplex PCR. One entry per CDR3 protein, called by TCRdb with MiXCR from the multiplex PCR reads. Of about 1.1 million distinct CDR3 sequences in the sample, 35% to 45% are singletons; the top ten hold 11%. The CDR3 length is 12 residues. Germline CDR1 and CDR2: DFQATT and SNEGSKA (reference sequence). V was shortened by 7 bases and J by 0 bases, with 10 bases between the two germline ends.

The rearrangement uses TRBV20-1 and TRBJ2-7; no reliable D call. The source is an adult man with Graves' hyperthyroidism. Sequencing was carried out using peripheral blood or thyroid tissue (not recorded which). The CDR3 sequence: CSVSEDSYEQYF. The CDR3 DNA reads TGCAGTGTTTCGGAAGACTCCTACGAGCAGTACTTC.